Each of the 30 T cell receptor beta chains below was sequenced from the same sample in a study of cytomegalovirus exposure and HLA in healthy donors. 13 Jbeta primers and 60 Vbeta primers were used for the PCR. Profiling relied on immunoSEQ multiplex PCR, and the TCRdb table lists in-frame clones only, not all of them. The table has more than 100,000 clones, about three fifths seen once; the top ten hold approximately 8%. Sequencing used PBMCs. Every receptor here comes from a woman between 40 and 50 years old in good health and CMV-seropositive.

This clone was detected only a few times. The chain is built from TRBV5-4 and TRBJ1-4; the D is unclear. Looked up from germline, CDR1 is SGHNT and CDR2 is YYREEE (reference sequence). The CDR3 contains 16 residues. Trimming removed 0 bases at V and 0 bases at J, with 9 bases between. CDR3 nucleotide sequence: TGTGCCAGCAGCTTGGAGCCTATTGCAACTAATGAAAAACTGTTTTTT. Translating it yields CASSLEPIATNEKLFF.

This rearrangement joins TRBV29-1 to TRBJ2-3, with 7 bases aligning to TRBD2. Germline V gene data show CDR1 as SQVTM and CDR2 as ANQGSEA. V dropped 5 bases and J dropped 2; count of bases not matched to a gene: 7. The CDR3 covers 14 residues. The CDR3 sequence: CSVLASGYTDTQYF. The CDR3 DNA sequence: TGCAGCGTTCTCGCTAGCGGTTACACAGATACGCAGTATTTT.

The chain couples TRBV19 to TRBJ2-1; TRBD2 agrees at 15 bases. Losses at the gene ends were 7 bases for V and 6 bases for J; bases not matched to a gene: 13. The CDR3 length is 18 residues. The germline V gene has CDR1 LNHDA and CDR2 SQIVND (reference sequence). The CDR3 nucleotides read TGTGCCAGTACTCCTGGACTAGCGGGGGGGCATAATCGCAATGAGCAGTTCTTC. Its protein product is CASTPGLAGGHNRNEQFF.

This chain uses TRBV6-1 with TRBJ2-7, with D possibly matching TRBD1 (5 bases). The CDR3 spans 12 residues. The germline V gene has CDR1 MNHNS and CDR2 SASEGT. V lost 2 bases, J lost 10 bases, and 12 bases lay in between. The CDR3 coding sequence is TGTGCCAGCAGTGAAAGGCGACAGCGACAGTACTTC. This translates into CASSERRQRQYF.

This clone was observed once. The chain uses TRBV7-9 and TRBJ1-3, with 8 bases aligning to TRBD1. After removal of 0 bases from V and 0 bases from J, the junction contained 7 bases not matched to a gene. The CDR3 runs 18 residues. Germline CDR1 reads SEHNR; CDR2 reads FQNEAQ (reference sequence). The CDR3 sequence is CASSLATGVFSSGNTIYF. In nucleotides, the CDR3 is TGTGCCAGCAGCTTAGCGACAGGGGTTTTTAGCTCTGGAAACACCATATATTTT.

This clone has a single count. The genes are TRBV9 and TRBJ2-7; D is ambiguous. The CDR3 extends over 15 amino acids. Germline V gene data show CDR1 as SGDLS and CDR2 as YYNGEE. The V end lost 0 bases, the J end lost 0 bases, and 10 bases lay between the germline ends. The CDR3, as DNA: TGTGCCAGCAGCGTAGGGGCACAGAGCTCCTACGAGCAGTACTTC. Its translation: CASSVGAQSSYEQYF.

This clone was seen just once. This rearrangement joins TRBV27 to TRBJ2-1; the D gene is possibly TRBD2 (5 bases). Germline V CDR1 and CDR2: MNHEY, SMNVEV (reference sequence). The CDR3 totals 13 residues. V was shortened by 4 bases and J by 8 bases, with 12 bases between the two germline ends. The CDR3 reads CASSSRVQDEQFF. CDR3 bases: TGTGCCAGCAGTTCGAGGGTTCAGGATGAGCAGTTCTTC.

This clone was counted between two and nine times. CDR3 coding DNA: TGTGCCAGCAGCCAAGGGGGGGGGCGAGCTTTCTTT. The encoded protein is CASSQGGGRAFF. This chain links TRBV7-3 with TRBJ1-1, with D maybe TRBD1 (6 bases). The CDR3 contains 12 residues. V was cut by 5 bases and J by 10 bases, with 14 bases left in between. CDR1 SGHTA and CDR2 FQGTGA come from the germline V gene.

V is TRBV7-9 and J is TRBJ2-7; 13 positions agree with TRBD2. The CDR3 loop spans 14 amino acids. The ends lost 8 bases at V and 7 bases at J; junction bases unmatched: 8. Per germline, CDR1 SEHNR and CDR2 FQNEAQ (reference sequence). CDR3 sequence reads: CASFTGLAGSEQYF. The CDR3 DNA is TGTGCCAGCTTCACGGGACTAGCGGGATCTGAGCAGTACTTC. Based on the CDR3 plus reference TRBV7-9 and TRBJ2-7, the full variable domain is DTGVSQNPRHKITKRGQNVTFRCDPISEHNRLYWYRQTLGQGPEFLTYFQNEAQLEKSRLLSDRFSAERPKGSFSTLEIQRTEQGDSAMYLCASFTGLAGSEQYFGPGTRLTVT.

The chain carries TRBV5-1 and TRBJ1-5; 8 bases align to TRBD1. Germline values: CDR1 SGHRS, CDR2 YFSETQ. The CDR3 is 16 residues long. Trimming cost V 1 base and J 12 bases; bases outside gene matches: 15. CDR3 nucleotides: TGCGCCAGCAGCTTGAGTACAGGGGGAGGGCCAGGAATCCAGCATTTT. This translates into CASSLSTGGGPGIQHF.

The chain uses TRBV28 and TRBJ2-1; D remains unclear. The CDR3 covers 14 residues. Germline V gene sequence: CDR1 MDHEN, CDR2 SYDVKM. The V end was cut by 1 base, the J end by 9 bases, with 13 bases between. CDR3 nucleotide sequence: TGTGCCAGCAGTTTATCCGTCCCGAACGGTGAGCAGTTCTTC. Translation gives CASSLSVPNGEQFF.

J is TRBJ2-7 and V is TRBV6-5; 7 nucleotides agree with TRBD1. The J segment lost 6 bases and the V segment lost 6 bases, leaving 11 bases of the junction unmatched. Germline CDR1 is MNHEY and CDR2 is SVGAGI. The CDR3 has 14 residues. CDR3 region: CASSPRQGRFEQYF. CDR3 nucleotides: TGTGCCAGCAGCCCAAGACAGGGTAGGTTCGAGCAGTACTTC.

The chain carries TRBV14 and TRBJ2-7; perhaps TRBD2 as D (5 bases). The CDR3 has 12 residues. Trimming pared 1 base from V and 4 bases from J, leaving 5 bases between. The germline gives CDR1 SGHDN, CDR2 FVKESK. The CDR3 DNA is TGTGCCAGCAGCCAAGGGACTTACGAGCAGTACTTC. Protein: CASSQGTYEQYF.

The rearrangement joins TRBV11-2 to TRBJ2-7; 8 bases agree with TRBD2. Germline V gene data show CDR1 as SGHAT and CDR2 as FQNNGV. After removal of 2 bases from V and 4 bases from J, the junction contained 10 bases not matched to a gene. The CDR3 consists of 16 residues. The CDR3 nucleotides are TGTGCCAGCAGCTTATGGGTAGCGGGAAAACCTTACGAGCAGTACTTC. Protein sequence: CASSLWVAGKPYEQYF.

This chain joins TRBV6-1 and TRBJ2-7; 7 nucleotides match TRBD2. V gave up 6 bases and J gave up 0 bases; unmatched junction bases: 8. Germline V gene sequence: CDR1 MNHNS, CDR2 SASEGT. The CDR3 contains 15 residues. For the CDR3, the DNA is TGTGCCAGCAGGACGGCTGGACTAGTCTCCTACGAGCAGTACTTC. Encoded protein: CASRTAGLVSYEQYF.

The table lists this clone with a few counts. J is TRBJ1-5 and V is TRBV6-5; a possible D gene is TRBD1 (6 bases). Looked up from germline, CDR1 is MNHEY and CDR2 is SVGAGI. The CDR3 is made up of 13 amino acids. Trimming left V 5 bases short and J 5 bases short, with 10 bases between. CDR3: CASSQGTYQPQHF. DNA for the CDR3: TGTGCCAGCAGTCAGGGGACCTATCAGCCCCAGCATTTT.

V gene TRBV7-9 combines with J gene TRBJ2-7; TRBD1 matches at 11 bases. Trimming took 5 bases from V and 3 from J; bases not matched to a gene: 6. The CDR3 has 15 residues. The germline V gene has CDR1 SEHNR and CDR2 FQNEAQ (reference sequence). CDR3 loop: CASSGTGGVIYEQYF. The CDR3 bases are TGTGCCAGCAGCGGGACAGGGGGAGTGATCTACGAGCAGTACTTC.

The chain recombines TRBV25-1 with TRBJ2-5; TRBD1 agrees at 8 bases. CDR1 is MGHDK and CDR2 is SYGVNS in the germline V gene. The CDR3 has 16 amino acids. Trimming removed 2 bases from V and 1 base from J; junction bases left unmatched: 6. CDR3 protein: CASSEVPRGPQETQYF. The CDR3 nucleotides are TGTGCCAGCAGTGAAGTACCCAGGGGGCCCCAAGAGACCCAGTACTTC.

The rearrangement links TRBV6-5 to TRBJ2-5; TRBD1 aligns across 7 bases. The CDR3 totals 14 residues. V was clipped by 5 bases and J by 5 bases; unmatched bases: 8. The germline V gene has CDR1 MNHEY and CDR2 SVGAGI. In DNA form, the CDR3 reads TGTGCCAGCAGTAACAACAGGGGTACGGAGACCCAGTACTTC. Translated, it gives CASSNNRGTETQYF.

V usage is TRBV5-1 and J usage is TRBJ1-3, with D possibly being TRBD1 (5 bases). V lost 3 bases, J lost 0 bases, and 13 bases lay in between. The CDR3 has 16 residues. Germline CDR1 reads SGHRS; CDR2 reads YFSETQ. Here the CDR3 DNA reads TGCGCCAGCAGCTCCCAGGGACTGAGCTCTGGAAACACCATATATTTT. Its translation: CASSSQGLSSGNTIYF.

J is TRBJ2-1 and V is TRBV6-1, with TRBD2 identical over 7 bases. The CDR3 has 16 residues. The V gene's germline CDR1 is MNHNS and CDR2 SASEGT. V shed 0 bases and J 9 bases; nucleotides not matched to a gene: 11. CDR3 bases: TGTGCCAGCAGTGAAGCGCCTGGCGGGGGTAGGAGTGAGCAGTTCTTC. It encodes CASSEAPGGGRSEQFF.

The gene calls are TRBV6-5 and TRBJ1-1, with TRBD1 matching 11 bases. Trimming took 5 bases from V and 4 from J; bases not matched to a gene: 3. The CDR3 covers 14 residues. Per the germline V gene, CDR1 is MNHEY and CDR2 is SVGAGI. The CDR3 sequence: CASSGQGARTEAFF. CDR3 nucleotides: TGTGCCAGCAGTGGACAGGGGGCGCGCACTGAAGCTTTCTTT.

This sequence joins TRBV27 and TRBJ2-2, with a tentative D call TRBD2 (5 bases). The V and J ends lost 4 bases and 4 bases respectively, with 19 bases between them. This CDR3 is 17 amino acids long. The germline CDR1 and CDR2 sequences are MNHEY and SMNVEV (reference sequence). CDR3 sequence reads: CASSSSVAGLATGELFF. Written as DNA, the CDR3 is TGTGCCAGCAGTTCCTCGGTCGCGGGCCTTGCCACCGGGGAGCTGTTTTTT.

The DNA for the CDR3 is TGTGCCAGCAGCCGGTACGGGTCCGCATACGAGCAGTACTTC. This gives the protein CASSRYGSAYEQYF. V gene TRBV14 combines with J gene TRBJ2-7; D unclear. Germline loops: CDR1 SGHDN, CDR2 FVKESK. CDR3 length: 14 amino acids. V was pared by 4 bases and J by 4 bases, with 14 bases between.

This clone was counted only a few times. The rearrangement uses TRBV2 and TRBJ1-1; TRBD1 matches at 9 bases. J was trimmed by 6 bases and V by 4 bases; bases with no gene match: 3. The CDR3 length is 13 residues. From germline, CDR1 is SNHLY and CDR2 FYNNEI. CDR3 in DNA: TGTGCCAGCAGTGGACAGGGGGAACCTGAAGCTTTCTTT. This codes for CASSGQGEPEAFF.

The chain is built from TRBV15 and TRBJ2-7; D gene ambiguous. CDR3 size: 13 residues. Germline CDR1 reads LNHNV; CDR2 reads YYDKDF (reference sequence). Trimming removed 3 bases from V and 7 bases from J, with 13 bases in between. The CDR3 DNA follows: TGTGCCACCAGCAGCAACTCGAAGAGGGAGCAGTACTTC. Residues: CATSSNSKREQYF. The full variable domain, completed using reference TRBV15 and TRBJ2-7, is DAMVIQNPRYQVTQFGKPVTLSCSQTLNHNVMYWYQQKSSQAPKLLFHYYDKDFNNEADTPDNFQSRRPNTSFCFLDIRSPGLGDTAMYLCATSSNSKREQYFGPGTRLTVT.

The V call is TRBV19, the J call TRBJ2-7, with a tentative D call TRBD1 (6 bases). CDR3 length: 12 residues. Deletions cut 3 bases from V and 6 bases from J, with 9 bases between. The germline V gene encodes CDR1 LNHDA and CDR2 SQIVND (reference sequence). The CDR3 loop reads CASSMDRLEQYF. In nucleotides, the CDR3 is TGTGCCAGTAGTATGGACAGACTCGAGCAGTACTTC.

The chain uses TRBV9 and TRBJ2-3; weak D call: TRBD2 (6 bases). V was cut by 2 bases and J by 5 bases, with 18 bases left in between. The CDR3 loop spans 16 amino acids. The germline V gene has CDR1 SGDLS and CDR2 YYNGEE. Here the CDR3 reads CASSVGVSGPGDTQYF. The DNA for the CDR3 is TGTGCCAGCAGCGTCGGGGTTAGCGGCCCCGGAGATACGCAGTATTTT.

This clone was counted a few times. The chain employs TRBV6-1 and TRBJ2-1; 8 nucleotides align to TRBD2. Germline V gene data show CDR1 as MNHNS and CDR2 as SASEGT. The CDR3 sequence is 16 residues long. Losses at the gene ends were 3 bases for V and 0 bases for J; bases not matched to a gene: 4. Here the CDR3 reads CASSDLAGSSYNEQFF. The CDR3 region has the DNA TGTGCCAGCAGTGACTTAGCGGGAAGCTCCTACAATGAGCAGTTCTTC.

This clone has a handful of counts. The chain combines TRBV7-9 with TRBJ2-3; D might be TRBD2 (7 bases). Germline values: CDR1 SEHNR, CDR2 FQNEAQ (reference sequence). V shed 6 bases and J shed 5 bases, with 15 bases lying between them. The CDR3 is 14 amino acids. CDR3 coding DNA: TGTGCCAGCAGTATAGGGGGGGCCAGAGATACGCAGTATTTT. It encodes CASSIGGARDTQYF.